Listed below are T cell receptor beta chains from one sample, sequenced in a study of blood T cell repertoires in COVID-19. Data came from immunoSEQ multiplex PCR; TCRdb stores just in-frame clones and leaves some out. The sample has 80,000 to 95,000 clones; roughly 84% are singletons. The sample taken for sequencing was peripheral blood. These receptors all stem from a woman of 80 years or more with active or convalescent COVID-19. Both conserved end residues are part of each CDR3. The D gene is left open where the match is weak. Clone size, where shown, is once, few, many, or a class for clones that have expanded.

TGTGCCAGCAGTTTACAGGTATCTAGCACAGATACGCAGTATTTT	CASSLQVSSTDTQYF	TRBV28	TRBJ2-3	NA	NA
TGTGCCAGCAGCGTAGTGGCAGGGGGCTCTGGAAACACCATATATTTT	CASSVVAGGSGNTIYF	TRBV9	TRBJ1-3	TRBD1	NA
TGTGCCAGCAGTCTTACAGTGGAGCTGTTTTTT	CASSLTVELFF	TRBV6-2/TRBV6-3	TRBJ2-2	NA	once
TGTGCCAGCAGCCCCCGCCGAAGCGGGGGCCAATACAATGAGCAGTTCTTC	CASSPRRSGGQYNEQFF	TRBV7-2	TRBJ2-1	TRBD2	NA
TGTGCCAGCAGCCGGAACAGGGAAAGCGGGGAGCTGTTTTTT	CASSRNRESGELFF	TRBV4-2	TRBJ2-2	NA	once
TGCAGCGTTGAAACCATTAGCGAGCAGTACTTC	CSVETISEQYF	TRBV29-1	TRBJ2-7	NA	NA
TGTGCCAGCAGCTTAGACAGGACCTACGAGCAGTACTTC	CASSLDRTYEQYF	TRBV11-3	TRBJ2-7	NA	once
TGTGCCACCAGCAGAGATCGCCAGTCTCGAAACACCATATATTTT	CATSRDRQSRNTIYF	TRBV15	TRBJ1-3	NA	NA
TGCGCCAGCAGCCAAGAATGGGGGGACACTGAAGCTTTCTTT	CASSQEWGDTEAFF	TRBV4-3	TRBJ1-1	NA	NA
TGTGCCTGGAGTCTCGACAGGGTTGGGTACACTGAAGCTTTCTTT	CAWSLDRVGYTEAFF	TRBV30	TRBJ1-1	TRBD1	NA
TGTGCCAGCAGCCATAGAGAAAACACTGAAGCTTTCTTT	CASSHRENTEAFF	TRBV6-5	TRBJ1-1	NA	once
TGTGCCAGCAGCTTAGCGGGGACAGGGAACACAGATACGCAGTATTTT	CASSLAGTGNTDTQYF	TRBV7-6	TRBJ2-3	TRBD1	NA
TGTGCCAGCAAAGAAGCGGGAGTAGGCAATGAGCAGTTCTTC	CASKEAGVGNEQFF	TRBV3-1/TRBV3-2	TRBJ2-1	TRBD2	NA
TGTGCCAGCAGTGGGACAGGGAGAGGGGTGTATGGCTACACCTTC	CASSGTGRGVYGYTF	TRBV2	TRBJ1-2	TRBD1	once
TGCGCCAGCAGCTTGGCCAATCAGGGACAAAGATATGGCTACACCTTC	CASSLANQGQRYGYTF	TRBV5-1	TRBJ1-2	NA	NA
TGTGCCACCGCGGTCTCTACGGGGGCGAACACCGGGGAGCTGTTTTTT	CATAVSTGANTGELFF	TRBV24-1	TRBJ2-2	NA	NA
TGTGCCAGCAGTCACGGGTTCTCCTATAATTCACCCCTCCACTTT	CASSHGFSYNSPLHF	TRBV27	TRBJ1-6	NA	NA
TGTGCCAGCAGTGAGGGACAGGGGGGTTACACTGAAGCTTTCTTT	CASSEGQGGYTEAFF	TRBV6-1	TRBJ1-1	TRBD1	NA
TGTGCCAGCACCTGGGGGACTAGCATCTTTATCCCTTACGAGCAGTACTTC	CASTWGTSIFIPYEQYF	TRBV28	TRBJ2-7	TRBD2	once